This TCR beta chain was retrieved from a study of OX40 agonist ivuxolimab in advanced cancers. As for the study in general: Averaging 60 years in age, with a range of about 23 to 90, the cohort was around 85% male. It was permissible to have had prior anti-PD-1, anti-PD-L1 or anti-CTLA-4 therapy, and more than 30% had some.

Study observations and caveats: At 0.1 to 3.0 mg/kg, clonal expansion of CD4+ and CD8+ blood T cells had occurred by week 6.

Turning to this clone: The antigen remains undetermined.

Produced via immunoSEQ multiplex PCR; TCRdb's table is partial and in-frame only. The sample lists 90,000 to 150,000 clones, around 87% occurring once. The trim removed 4 bases at V and 5 bases at J, leaving 3 bases unmatched. The germline gives CDR1 WSHSY, CDR2 SAAADI. This CDR3 spans 14 amino acids. The specimen comprised CD4+ or CD8+ T cells sorted from blood, sampled in a trial of the OX40 agonist ivuxolimab. The rearrangement links TRBV10-2 to TRBJ1-5; 9 nucleotides agree with TRBD1. The receptor was isolated from an adult with an advanced solid tumor such as melanoma, head and neck, liver or kidney cancer. CDR3 DNA: TGCGCCAGCAGTGTTGGACAGGGGCATCAGCCCCAGCATTTT. Protein product: CASSVGQGHQPQHF.